Below, one T cell receptor beta chain is given with its context. Antigen: not known. This record comes from a study of shared clonotypes between healthy human individuals. Findings of the study overall: Sequencing depth was expected to affect clonotype sharing among donors. A few donors held about 5% of naive CD4 clonotypes in common.

The V gene lost 5 bases and the J gene lost 7 bases, with 8 bases spanning the gap. Germline values: CDR1 MNHEY, CDR2 SMNVEV (reference sequence). This CDR3 spans 12 amino acids. Samples underwent the assay at deep level. Data came from immunoSEQ multiplex PCR; TCRdb stores just in-frame clones and leaves some out. The sample carries 1 million to 1.3 million clones, about 80% recorded once. The receptor's source is a man aged 18 to 29 in good health. Some clones in this sample may be carry-over from other donors' samples. The sample comprised memory CD4+ T cells from PBMCs. Described subset: CD45RA-negative fraction. The genes are TRBV27 and TRBJ2-2; D call uncertain. The CDR3 DNA reads as TGTGCCAGCAGTATAGTTTACGGGGAGCTGTTTTTT. Encoded protein: CASSIVYGELFF.